The 32 T cell receptor beta chains listed next were all sequenced from one sample in a study of beta chain features in type 1 diabetes. General study points: Patients with Type 1 diabetes showed moderately but significantly shorter TCRB CDR3s in all four CD4+ subsets.

The entirety of the isolated RNA underwent reverse transcription, so expressed TCRB transcripts were sequenced. TCRdb's copy holds only in-frame clones and misses some; the assay was immunoSEQ multiplex PCR. The table lists under 850,000 clones, 13% of them singletons. These TCRs' antigens remain unknown. Sequenced: naive CD4+ T cells from blood. These receptors originate from a man between 18 and 29 years old with type 1 diabetes.

The V and J genes are TRBV19 and TRBJ1-2; D unresolved. Trimming pared 11 bases from V and 2 bases from J, leaving 9 bases between. Looked up from germline, CDR1 is LNHDA and CDR2 is SQIVND (reference sequence). The CDR3 covers 11 residues. This CDR3 is CADGRNYGYTF. CDR3 nucleotide sequence: TGTGCCGACGGCCGGAACTATGGCTACACCTTC.

This clone was counted between two and nine times. The chain couples TRBV18 to TRBJ2-6; D might be TRBD2 (5 bases). The CDR3 runs 15 residues. CDR1 and CDR2 (germline): KGHSH, LQKENI. V lost 2 bases and J lost 0, with 5 bases in between. CDR3 in amino acids: CASSPEGSGANVLTF. The CDR3, as DNA: TGTGCCAGCTCACCAGAGGGCTCTGGGGCCAACGTCCTGACTTTC.

The CDR3 nucleotides are TGTGCCAGTTCAGGACAGGGTCGCTATGGCTACACCTTC. Its translation is CASSGQGRYGYTF. The chain is built from TRBV19 and TRBJ1-2, with 8 bases lining up with TRBD1. This CDR3 spans 13 amino acids. Per the germline V gene, CDR1 is LNHDA and CDR2 is SQIVND (reference sequence). Germline trimming cut 8 bases from V and 4 bases from J; bases unmatched to any gene: 6.

V is TRBV9 and J is TRBJ2-3; 7 nucleotides match TRBD2. The germline V gene has CDR1 SGDLS and CDR2 YYNGEE. After removal of 4 bases from V and 6 bases from J, the junction contained 5 bases not matched to a gene. The CDR3 totals 13 residues. CDR3 protein: CASSPAGYDTQYF. CDR3 bases: TGTGCCAGCAGCCCAGCGGGGTACGATACGCAGTATTTT.

The chain has TRBV6-1 and TRBJ1-6; 7 nucleotides line up with TRBD1. This CDR3 has 13 residues. V was pared by 7 bases and J by 9 bases, with 6 bases of the junction left unmatched. Germline-derived CDR1 and CDR2 are MNHNS and SASEGT. CDR3: CASKGGAGSPLHF. For the CDR3, the DNA is TGTGCCAGCAAAGGGGGCGCGGGTTCACCCCTCCACTTT.

Worth noting for this clone: Other DNA sequences in the sample encode the same CDR3. V and J are TRBV10-2 and TRBJ1-1, with D possibly being TRBD1 (5 bases). This CDR3 region has 14 residues. Trimming pared 2 bases from V and 0 bases from J, leaving 7 bases between. Germline lookup yields CDR1 WSHSY and CDR2 SAAADI. For the CDR3, the DNA is TGCGCCAGCAGTGAGCCAGGGATGAACACTGAAGCTTTCTTT. Encoded protein: CASSEPGMNTEAFF.

This clone was observed a handful of times. The gene calls are TRBV21-1 and TRBJ2-5; the DNA was not used to check the table's D call, TRBD1. TRBV21-1 is shown as a pseudogene. This CDR3 has 16 amino acids. CDR3 in DNA: TGTGCCAGCAGCAAAGCACGGACAGGGGGCCGAGAGACCCAGTACTTC. It yields the protein CASSKARTGGRETQYF.

This chain links TRBV6-5 with TRBJ2-2; maybe TRBD1 (6 bases). In germline, CDR1 is MNHEY, CDR2 SVGAGI. V was cut by 11 bases and J by 2 bases, with 15 bases left in between. This CDR3 has 14 amino acids. CDR3 region: CAASRTDNTGELFF. The CDR3, as DNA: TGTGCCGCCAGCCGGACAGACAACACCGGGGAGCTGTTTTTT.

This clone came up a few times. The V call is TRBV5-8, the J call TRBJ2-4; TRBD2 might be the D (5 bases). CDR3 length: 14 amino acids. Trimming took off 4 bases at V and 1 base at J, with 9 bases between the two ends. Germline CDR1 reads SGHTS; CDR2 reads YDEGEE. The CDR3 sequence: CASSQRRAKNIQYF. Here the CDR3 DNA reads TGTGCCAGCAGCCAAAGGAGGGCCAAAAACATTCAGTACTTC.

This clone appeared a few times. The rearrangement joins TRBV5-1 to TRBJ2-7; D might be TRBD1 (5 bases). V shed 5 bases and J shed 2 bases, with 11 bases lying between them. CDR1 and CDR2 (germline): SGHRS, YFSETQ. The CDR3 runs to 13 residues. In DNA, the CDR3 is TGCGCCAGCAGACGGGCAGGGACCTACGAGCAGTACTTC. As protein: CASRRAGTYEQYF.

The chain has TRBV18 and TRBJ2-4; possibly TRBD1 for D (6 bases). Germline lookup yields CDR1 KGHSH and CDR2 LQKENI. V was pared by 4 bases and J by 8 bases, with 15 bases between. The CDR3 runs 14 residues. CDR3 loop: CASSRQDIIDIQYF. DNA for the CDR3: TGTGCCAGCTCACGACAGGATATAATAGACATTCAGTACTTC.

The chain couples TRBV27 to TRBJ2-2; 9 bases line up with TRBD2. Losses at the gene ends were 2 bases for V and 5 bases for J; bases not matched to a gene: 3. Germline CDR1 is MNHEY and CDR2 is SMNVEV (reference sequence). This CDR3 spans 15 amino acids. CDR3 sequence (DNA): TGTGCCAGCAGTTTAGAACTAGCGGGTACCGGGGAGCTGTTTTTT. It codes for CASSLELAGTGELFF.

This clone has more than one count but fewer than ten. The chain uses TRBV19 and TRBJ2-7, with 7 bases that match TRBD1. Trimming at V came to 5 bases and at J to 3 bases, leaving 7 bases not matched to a gene. Germline CDR1 LNHDA, CDR2 SQIVND (reference sequence). This CDR3 region has 14 residues. DNA for the CDR3: TGTGCCAGTAGTCCTCGGACAGGATACTACGAGCAGTACTTC. Amino acid sequence: CASSPRTGYYEQYF.

The V call is TRBV6-5, the J call TRBJ2-1; the match to TRBD2 covers 10 bases. The CDR3 runs 15 residues. Germline CDR1 reads MNHEY; CDR2 reads SVGAGI. Unmatched junction bases numbered 8, after V lost 7 bases and J lost 5 bases. The CDR3 protein is CASIKRLAGDNEQFF. DNA of the CDR3: TGTGCCAGCATTAAAAGACTAGCGGGTGACAATGAGCAGTTCTTC.

As for this clone: Different DNA sequences within this sample yield the same CDR3. The V gene is TRBV5-1, the J gene TRBJ2-2; the D gene is possibly TRBD1 (7 bases). V was cut by 0 bases and J by 3 bases, with 12 bases left in between. Germline lookup yields CDR1 SGHRS and CDR2 YFSETQ. This CDR3 spans 16 amino acids. In DNA, the CDR3 is TGCGCCAGCAGCTTGGGAGACAGGGAGGACACCGGGGAGCTGTTTTTT. Protein product: CASSLGDREDTGELFF. The complete variable domain, with remaining parts taken from reference TRBV5-1 and TRBJ2-2, reads KAGVTQTPRYLIKTRGQQVTLSCSPISGHRSVSWYQQTPGQGLQFLFEYFSETQRNKGNFPGRFSGRQFSNSRSEMNVSTLELGDSALYLCASSLGDREDTGELFFGEGSRLTVL.

In this sample, this clone turned up a few times. V gene TRBV29-1 combines with J gene TRBJ1-2, with unresolved D. V was clipped by 4 bases and J by 4 bases, with 13 bases between them. Germline CDR1 is SQVTM and CDR2 is ANQGSEA. CDR3 length equals 13 residues. The chain's CDR3 is CSVARRLVYGYTF. CDR3 DNA: TGCAGCGTTGCCAGGCGCCTCGTCTATGGCTACACCTTC.

The chain combines TRBV6-5 with TRBJ2-2, with TRBD2 matching over 9 bases. CDR3 size: 12 residues. The J segment lost 8 bases and the V segment lost 7 bases, leaving 2 bases of the junction unmatched. The V gene's germline CDR1 is MNHEY and CDR2 SVGAGI. The DNA for the CDR3 is TGTGCCAGCACCGGACTAGCGGGGGAGCTGTTTTTT. Protein sequence: CASTGLAGELFF.

The rearrangement uses TRBV2 and TRBJ1-5, with a possible D match to TRBD1 (6 bases). The CDR3 contains 14 residues. V gave up 4 bases and J gave up 3 bases, with 10 bases separating them. The germline CDR1 and CDR2 sequences are SNHLY and FYNNEI. CDR3 DNA: TGTGCCAGCAGTGGTCCAGGGGTCAATCAGCCCCAGCATTTT. Translation gives CASSGPGVNQPQHF.

The rearrangement links TRBV2 to TRBJ1-5; possible D gene TRBD1, 5 bases. Germline lookup yields CDR1 SNHLY and CDR2 FYNNEI. This CDR3 has 14 residues. With 7 bases removed from V and 0 bases from J, the gap between germline ends came to 10 bases. CDR3: CASKDIYSNQPQHF. The DNA of the CDR3 is TGTGCCAGCAAGGACATCTATAGCAATCAGCCCCAGCATTTT.

The chain couples TRBV5-1 to TRBJ2-1; 8 bases are shared with TRBD2. Germline CDR1 SGHRS, CDR2 YFSETQ. This CDR3 contains 14 residues. Losses at the gene ends were 4 bases for V and 9 bases for J; bases not matched to a gene: 9. This CDR3 is CASSPPLAVVEQFF. CDR3 in DNA: TGCGCCAGCAGCCCTCCACTAGCGGTGGTTGAGCAGTTCTTC.

This rearrangement joins TRBV4-1 to TRBJ2-5, with 7 bases that match TRBD1. The CDR3 runs to 16 residues. V gave up 1 base and J gave up 5 bases; unmatched junction bases: 10. Germline CDR1 reads MGHRA; CDR2 reads YSYEKL. The CDR3 DNA reads TGCGCCAGCAGCCAAGTGGGGACAGCAAGATACGAGACCCAGTACTTC. Translating it yields CASSQVGTARYETQYF.

The chain combines TRBV15 with TRBJ1-2; perhaps TRBD1 as D (5 bases). Germline V gives CDR1 LNHNV, CDR2 YYDKDF (reference sequence). CDR3 length: 13 residues. V was cut by 0 bases and J by 12 bases, with 14 bases left in between. CDR3 in DNA: TGTGCCACCAGCAGAGATCCCTCAGGGATCCACACCTTC. It translates to CATSRDPSGIHTF.

Comments on this clone: This sample includes further DNA sequences coding for the same CDR3. The chain is built from TRBV28 and TRBJ1-6; 11 bases fit TRBD1. With V trimmed by 6 bases and J by 10 bases, 5 bases remained unmatched. The CDR3 extends over 14 amino acids. The germline CDR1 and CDR2 sequences are MDHEN and SYDVKM. CDR3 coding DNA: TGTGCCAGCAGCTCCGGGACAGGGGGGTCACCCCTCCACTTT. Protein product: CASSSGTGGSPLHF. The entire variable domain, with the rest obtained from reference TRBV28 and TRBJ1-6, is as follows: DVKVTQSSRYLVKRTGEKVFLECVQDMDHENMFWYRQDPGLGLRLIYFSYDVKMKEKGDIPEGYSVSREKKERFSLILESASTNQTSMYLCASSSGTGGSPLHFGNGTRLTVT.

This clone was recorded a few times. CDR3 bases: TGTGCCAGCAGTTACCAAATTGGCAATGAGCAGTTCTTC. Amino acids: CASSYQIGNEQFF. The chain uses TRBV6-5 and TRBJ2-1, with D unclear. The CDR3 contains 13 residues. Germline-derived CDR1 and CDR2 are MNHEY and SVGAGI. Deletions cut 2 bases from V and 6 bases from J, with 8 bases between.

This clone was seen a handful of times. The V and J genes are TRBV9 and TRBJ1-5; no reliable D call. CDR3 size: 13 residues. From germline, CDR1 is SGDLS and CDR2 YYNGEE. Between the trimmed V and J ends, which lost 2 bases and 5 bases, there was a span of 8 bases. The CDR3 nucleotides read TGTGCCAGCAGCGTTGGTCTCTATCAGCCCCAGCATTTT. This encodes CASSVGLYQPQHF.

This clone has only a few counts. This chain uses TRBV30 with TRBJ2-1; TRBD2 is a possible D gene (5 bases). The CDR3 spans 12 residues. Germline V CDR1 and CDR2: GTSNPN, SVGIG (reference sequence). Trimming shortened V by 4 bases and J by 6 bases, and 10 bases separated the two germline ends. The CDR3 region has the DNA TGTGCCTGGACCGGAGGCGGCAATGAGCAGTTCTTC. Amino acid sequence: CAWTGGGNEQFF.

This chain links TRBV5-1 with TRBJ2-3, with TRBD2 identical over 9 bases. The CDR3 sequence is 15 residues long. In germline, CDR1 is SGHRS, CDR2 YFSETQ. The trim removed 4 bases at V and 1 base at J, leaving 4 bases unmatched. CDR3 sequence reads: CASSDSGGGTDTQYF. CDR3 coding DNA: TGCGCCAGCAGCGATAGCGGGGGAGGCACAGATACGCAGTATTTT.

In this sample, this clone turned up a few times. This sequence joins TRBV5-5 and TRBJ2-1; TRBD2 matches at 10 bases. Germline CDR1 reads SGHKS; CDR2 reads YYEKEE (reference sequence). With 3 bases clipped from V and 2 bases from J, the junction kept 5 bases outside the gene matches. The CDR3 sequence is 16 residues long. The CDR3 nucleotides are TGTGCCAGCAGCTCCGGACTAGCGGCCACCTACAATGAGCAGTTCTTC. Protein: CASSSGLAATYNEQFF.

This clone was detected a few times. The chain joins TRBV4-2 to TRBJ1-5; D uncertain. CDR1 is LGHNA, CDR2 YNFKEQ, per germline. The CDR3 is 15 amino acids. Trimming pared 0 bases from V and 1 base from J, leaving 7 bases between. The CDR3 spells CASSQDLASNQPQHF. CDR3 nucleotide sequence: TGTGCCAGCAGCCAAGATTTAGCGAGCAATCAGCCCCAGCATTTT.

The rearrangement links TRBV2 to TRBJ1-1; tentative D call: TRBD1 (5 bases). Germline CDR1 and CDR2: SNHLY and FYNNEI. The CDR3 totals 14 residues. V shed 5 bases and J shed 7 bases, with 17 bases lying between them. The CDR3 sequence is CASSPLTGVNEAFF. CDR3 nucleotides: TGTGCCAGCAGTCCCCTAACGGGGGTTAATGAAGCTTTCTTT.

This chain uses TRBV7-8 with TRBJ2-1, with 8 bases that match TRBD2. Germline V gene lookup returns CDR1 SGHVS and CDR2 FQNEAQ. The CDR3 runs to 15 residues. V was pared by 5 bases and J by 7 bases, with 10 bases of the junction left unmatched. The CDR3, as DNA: TGTGCCAGCAGCCATACGGGAGGGGCAGGGAATGAGCAGTTCTTC. This sequence encodes CASSHTGGAGNEQFF.

The J gene is TRBJ1-2, the V gene TRBV27; TRBD1 is a possible D gene (6 bases). The germline CDR1 and CDR2 sequences are MNHEY and SMNVEV (reference sequence). This CDR3 region has 14 residues. V gave up 3 bases and J gave up 4 bases, with 12 bases separating them. CDR3 region: CASSFSPGVYGYTF. The CDR3 DNA reads TGTGCCAGCAGTTTTAGCCCAGGGGTCTATGGCTACACCTTC.